One sample yielded the 9 T cell receptor beta chains listed below, sequenced in a study of blood T cell repertoires in COVID-19. Repertoires were generated with immunoSEQ multiplex PCR, while TCRdb's copy carries only in-frame clones and drops some. The data contain 300,000 or so clones, 85% of them seen just once; the ten biggest clones take up approximately 4.1%. Sequencing was carried out using peripheral blood. The receptors stem from a woman in her forties or fifties with active or convalescent COVID-19.

V gene TRBV6-1 combines with J gene TRBJ2-1, with D perhaps matching TRBD2 (5 bases). This CDR3 has 14 amino acids. Germline CDR1 reads MNHNS; CDR2 reads SASEGT. The V end lost 3 bases, the J end lost 8 bases, and 14 bases lay between the germline ends. The CDR3, as DNA: TGTGCCAGCAGTGACCTGGGCGCGGAGGATGAGCAGTTCTTC. This codes for CASSDLGAEDEQFF.

J is TRBJ1-1 and V is TRBV10-3; 10 bases agree with TRBD1. The CDR3 covers 14 residues. Germline V gene lookup returns CDR1 ENHRY and CDR2 SYGVKD. J gave up 8 bases and V 4 bases, and 7 bases lay outside the gene matches. The CDR3 nucleotides read TGTGCCATCAGTGGATTAGGGACAGGGGACGAAGCTTTCTTT. Protein sequence: CAISGLGTGDEAFF.

This clone was detected only once. The chain employs TRBV15 and TRBJ2-1, with 10 nucleotides matching TRBD2. This CDR3 has 16 residues. The ends lost 4 bases at V and 4 bases at J; junction bases unmatched: 7. The V gene's germline CDR1 is LNHNV and CDR2 YYDKDF (reference sequence). This CDR3 reads CATSTRGLADYNEQFF. CDR3 sequence (DNA): TGTGCCACCAGCACCCGAGGACTAGCGGATTACAATGAGCAGTTCTTC.

Only one count was recorded for this clone. This rearrangement joins TRBV2 to TRBJ2-6, with 8 bases aligning to TRBD1. Trimming cost V 8 bases and J 4 bases; bases outside gene matches: 13. CDR1 and CDR2 from the germline V gene are SNHLY and FYNNEI. CDR3 length equals 17 residues. DNA of the CDR3: TGTGCCAGCGGGACCGGGACAGGCTTTACGGGGGCCAACGTCCTGACTTTC. Translated, it gives CASGTGTGFTGANVLTF.

The J gene is TRBJ1-5, the V gene TRBV6-5; the match to TRBD1 covers 9 bases. Germline trimming cut 4 bases from V and 1 base from J; bases unmatched to any gene: 2. Germline CDR1 reads MNHEY; CDR2 reads SVGAGI. The CDR3 contains 15 residues. The CDR3 bases are TGTGCCAGCAGTTGGGGACAGGGAAGCAATCAGCCCCAGCATTTT. This encodes CASSWGQGSNQPQHF.

CDR3 protein: CASRLLAGGFF. The CDR3 DNA follows: TGTGCCAGCAGGTTACTAGCCGGTGGGTTCTTC. The chain uses TRBV5-8 and TRBJ2-1; TRBD2 is a possible D gene (6 bases). Looked up from germline, CDR1 is SGHTS and CDR2 is YDEGEE. The V and J ends lost 5 bases and 15 bases respectively, with 15 bases between them. The CDR3 consists of 11 residues.

This chain links TRBV7-6 with TRBJ2-3; the D gene is possibly TRBD2 (10 bases). Germline V gene lookup returns CDR1 SGHVS and CDR2 FNYEAQ. V lost 1 base, J lost 6 bases, and 20 bases lay in between. CDR3 length: 17 amino acids. In nucleotides, the CDR3 is TGTGCCAGCAGCTTAGAAGCGGGGGGGACAGGGCACGATACGCAGTATTTT. Amino acids: CASSLEAGGTGHDTQYF.

The chain combines TRBV27 with TRBJ1-4; D might be TRBD1 (5 bases). CDR1 and CDR2 from the germline V gene are MNHEY and SMNVEV (reference sequence). The CDR3 is 15 residues long. V lost 2 bases and J lost 4, with 11 bases in between. The CDR3 nucleotides are TGTGCCAGCAGTTTACTGGGGGGGGGTAATGAAAAACTGTTTTTT. This sequence encodes CASSLLGGGNEKLFF.

The chain employs TRBV5-5 and TRBJ1-2, with a tentative D call TRBD1 (6 bases). The V end lost 4 bases, the J end lost 2 bases, and 15 bases lay between the germline ends. Germline V gives CDR1 SGHKS, CDR2 YYEKEE (reference sequence). This CDR3 region has 15 residues. Here the CDR3 reads CASSAPGQQNYGYTF. CDR3 nucleotides: TGTGCCAGCAGCGCCCCCGGACAGCAGAACTATGGCTACACCTTC.